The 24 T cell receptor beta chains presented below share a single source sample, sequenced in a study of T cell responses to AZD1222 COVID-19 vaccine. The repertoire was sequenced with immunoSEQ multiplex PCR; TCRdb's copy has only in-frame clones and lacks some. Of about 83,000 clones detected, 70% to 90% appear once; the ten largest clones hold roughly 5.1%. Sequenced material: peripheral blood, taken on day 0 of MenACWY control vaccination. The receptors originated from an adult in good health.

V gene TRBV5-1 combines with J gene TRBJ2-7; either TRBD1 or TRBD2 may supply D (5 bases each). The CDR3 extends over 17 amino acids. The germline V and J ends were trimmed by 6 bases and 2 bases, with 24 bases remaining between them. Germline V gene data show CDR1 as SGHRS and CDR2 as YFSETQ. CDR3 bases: TGCGCCAGCAAAAGTGGCAGGACCTTGGGGGAACCCTACGAGCAGTACTTC. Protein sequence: CASKSGRTLGEPYEQYF.

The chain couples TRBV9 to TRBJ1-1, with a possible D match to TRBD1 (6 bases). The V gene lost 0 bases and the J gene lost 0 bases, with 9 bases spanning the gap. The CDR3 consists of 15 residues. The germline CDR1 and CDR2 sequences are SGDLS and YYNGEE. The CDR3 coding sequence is TGTGCCAGCAGCGTAGTCCGGGGGCTGAACACTGAAGCTTTCTTT. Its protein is CASSVVRGLNTEAFF.

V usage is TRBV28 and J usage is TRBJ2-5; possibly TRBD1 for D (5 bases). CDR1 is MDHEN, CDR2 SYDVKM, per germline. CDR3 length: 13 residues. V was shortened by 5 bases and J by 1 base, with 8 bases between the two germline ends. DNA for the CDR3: TGTGCCAGCAGTCTCAGGGTCCAAGAGACCCAGTACTTC. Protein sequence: CASSLRVQETQYF.

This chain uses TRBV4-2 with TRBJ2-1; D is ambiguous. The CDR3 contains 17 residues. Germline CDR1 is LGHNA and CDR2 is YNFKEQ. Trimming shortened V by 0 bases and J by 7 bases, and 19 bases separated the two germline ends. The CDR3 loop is CASSQEGLVSSLNEQFF. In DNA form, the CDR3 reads TGTGCCAGCAGCCAAGAAGGTCTAGTGAGTAGTTTGAATGAGCAGTTCTTC.

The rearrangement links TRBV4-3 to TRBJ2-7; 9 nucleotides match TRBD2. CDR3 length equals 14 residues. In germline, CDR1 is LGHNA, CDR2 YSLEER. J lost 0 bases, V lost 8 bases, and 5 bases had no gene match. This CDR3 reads CASSSGLASYEQYF. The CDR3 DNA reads TGCGCCAGCTCCTCGGGACTAGCCTCCTACGAGCAGTACTTC.

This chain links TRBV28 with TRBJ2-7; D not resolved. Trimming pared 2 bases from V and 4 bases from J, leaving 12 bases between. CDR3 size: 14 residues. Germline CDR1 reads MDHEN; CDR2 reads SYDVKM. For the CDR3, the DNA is TGTGCCAGCAGTTTAATAGGCAGAGCGTACGAGCAGTACTTC. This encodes CASSLIGRAYEQYF.

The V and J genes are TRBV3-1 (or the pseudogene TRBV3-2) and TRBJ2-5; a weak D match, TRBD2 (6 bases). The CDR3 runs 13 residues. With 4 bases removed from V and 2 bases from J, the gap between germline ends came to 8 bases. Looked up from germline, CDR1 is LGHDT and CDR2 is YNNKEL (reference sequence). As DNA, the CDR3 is TGTGCCAGCAGCCGGGGACTTCAAGAGACCCAGTACTTC. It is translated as CASSRGLQETQYF.

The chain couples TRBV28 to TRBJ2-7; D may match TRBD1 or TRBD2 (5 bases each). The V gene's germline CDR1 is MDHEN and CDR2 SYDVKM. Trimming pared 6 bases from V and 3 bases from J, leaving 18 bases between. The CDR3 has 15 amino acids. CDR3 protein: CASRPGTKVGYEQYF. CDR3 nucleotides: TGTGCCAGCAGGCCCGGGACCAAGGTCGGCTACGAGCAGTACTTC.

The CDR3 DNA follows: TGTGCCAGCAACGGACCCGCGGAGCAGTACTTC. Its protein is CASNGPAEQYF. The V gene is TRBV18, the J gene TRBJ2-7; D call uncertain. This CDR3 has 11 residues. Germline values: CDR1 KGHSH, CDR2 LQKENI. Trimming pared 8 bases from V and 7 bases from J, leaving 12 bases between.

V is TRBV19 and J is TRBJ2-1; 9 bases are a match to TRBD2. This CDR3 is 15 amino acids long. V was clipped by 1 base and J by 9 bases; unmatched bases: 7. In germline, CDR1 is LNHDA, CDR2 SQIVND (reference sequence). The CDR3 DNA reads TGTGCCAGTAGTATAGTTGGAGCGGGAGGAGGTGAGCAGTTCTTC. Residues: CASSIVGAGGGEQFF.

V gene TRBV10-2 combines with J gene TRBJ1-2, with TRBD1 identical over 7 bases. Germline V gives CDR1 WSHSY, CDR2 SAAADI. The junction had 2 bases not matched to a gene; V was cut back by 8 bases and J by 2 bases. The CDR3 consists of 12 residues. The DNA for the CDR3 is TGCGCCAGCGAGGGACAGAACTATGGCTACACCTTC. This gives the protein CASEGQNYGYTF.

The CDR3 DNA reads as TGTGCCAGCAGTTACTCGCACAGGAGGTTGTCAGATACGCAGTATTTT. As protein: CASSYSHRRLSDTQYF. The chain recombines TRBV6-5 with TRBJ2-3, with D possibly being TRBD1 or TRBD2 (5 bases each). CDR1 and CDR2 (germline): MNHEY, SVGAGI. The CDR3 covers 16 residues. V lost 0 bases and J lost 4, with 14 bases in between.

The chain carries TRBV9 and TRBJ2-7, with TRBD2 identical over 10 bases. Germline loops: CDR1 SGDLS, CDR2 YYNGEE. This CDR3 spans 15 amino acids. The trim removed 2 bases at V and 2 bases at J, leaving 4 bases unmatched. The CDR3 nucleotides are TGTGCCAGCAGCGTCGGGACTAGCGAGACCTACGAGCAGTACTTC. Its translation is CASSVGTSETYEQYF.

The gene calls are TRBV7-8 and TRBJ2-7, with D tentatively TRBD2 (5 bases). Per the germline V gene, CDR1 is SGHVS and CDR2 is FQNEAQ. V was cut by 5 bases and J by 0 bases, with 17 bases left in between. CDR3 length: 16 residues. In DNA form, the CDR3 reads TGTGCCAGCAGCCTATATTTAGCGACAAGCTCCTACGAGCAGTACTTC. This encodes CASSLYLATSSYEQYF.

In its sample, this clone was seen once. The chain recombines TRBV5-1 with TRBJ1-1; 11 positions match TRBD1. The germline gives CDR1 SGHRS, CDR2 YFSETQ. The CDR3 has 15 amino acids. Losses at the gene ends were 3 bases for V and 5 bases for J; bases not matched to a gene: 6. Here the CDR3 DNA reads TGCGCCAGCAGCTACGGACAGGGGGCGAATACTGAAGCTTTCTTT. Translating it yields CASSYGQGANTEAFF.

Written as DNA, the CDR3 is TGTGCCAGCAGTTACTCGAGGGGGGGAGATACGCAGTATTTT. Protein sequence: CASSYSRGGDTQYF. The chain has TRBV6-5 and TRBJ2-3; D is possibly TRBD2 (7 bases). V was trimmed by 0 bases and J by 5 bases, leaving 9 bases between them. Germline V gene sequence: CDR1 MNHEY, CDR2 SVGAGI. The CDR3 covers 14 residues.

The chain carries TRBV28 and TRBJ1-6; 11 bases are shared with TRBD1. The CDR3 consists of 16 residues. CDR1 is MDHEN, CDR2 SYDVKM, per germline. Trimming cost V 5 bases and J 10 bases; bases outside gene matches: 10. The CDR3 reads CASSPPDRGRHSPLHF. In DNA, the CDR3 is TGTGCCAGCAGTCCCCCGGACAGGGGGCGACACTCACCCCTCCACTTT.

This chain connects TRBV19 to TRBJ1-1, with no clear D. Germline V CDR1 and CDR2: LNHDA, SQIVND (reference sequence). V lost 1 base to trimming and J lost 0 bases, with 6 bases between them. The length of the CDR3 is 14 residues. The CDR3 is CASSIVDMNTEAFF. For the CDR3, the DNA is TGTGCCAGTAGTATAGTTGACATGAACACTGAAGCTTTCTTT.

The CDR3 protein is CASSLLAGQYEQYF. CDR3 DNA sequence: TGTGCCAGCAGTTTACTAGCGGGACAATACGAGCAGTACTTC. The chain has TRBV27 and TRBJ2-7, with 9 bases fitting TRBD2. CDR3 length: 14 residues. Per the germline V gene, CDR1 is MNHEY and CDR2 is SMNVEV (reference sequence). V lost 2 bases, J lost 4 bases, and 3 bases stayed unmatched.

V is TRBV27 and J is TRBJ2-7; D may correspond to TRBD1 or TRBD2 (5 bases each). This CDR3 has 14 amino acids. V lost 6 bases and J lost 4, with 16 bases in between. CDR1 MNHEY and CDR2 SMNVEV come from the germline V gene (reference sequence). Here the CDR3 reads CASRGERGWYEQYF. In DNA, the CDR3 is TGTGCCAGCAGGGGGGAAAGGGGATGGTACGAGCAGTACTTC.

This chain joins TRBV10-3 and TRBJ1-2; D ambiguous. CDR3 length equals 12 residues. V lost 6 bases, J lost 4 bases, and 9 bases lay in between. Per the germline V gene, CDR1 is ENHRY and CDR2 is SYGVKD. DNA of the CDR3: TGTGCCATCAGGCCAGGCCGCTATGGCTACACCTTC. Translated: CAIRPGRYGYTF.

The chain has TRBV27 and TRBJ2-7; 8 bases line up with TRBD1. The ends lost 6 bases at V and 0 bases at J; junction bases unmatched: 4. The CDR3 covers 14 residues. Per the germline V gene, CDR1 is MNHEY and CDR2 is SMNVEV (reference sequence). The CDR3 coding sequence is TGTGCCAGCAGATGGACAGGGAGCTCCTACGAGCAGTACTTC. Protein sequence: CASRWTGSSYEQYF.

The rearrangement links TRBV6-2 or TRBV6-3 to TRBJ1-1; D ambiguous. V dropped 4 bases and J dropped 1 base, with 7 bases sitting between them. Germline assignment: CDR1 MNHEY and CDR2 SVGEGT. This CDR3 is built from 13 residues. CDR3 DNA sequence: TGTGCCAGCAGTTTACACGAGAACACTGAAGCTTTCTTT. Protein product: CASSLHENTEAFF.

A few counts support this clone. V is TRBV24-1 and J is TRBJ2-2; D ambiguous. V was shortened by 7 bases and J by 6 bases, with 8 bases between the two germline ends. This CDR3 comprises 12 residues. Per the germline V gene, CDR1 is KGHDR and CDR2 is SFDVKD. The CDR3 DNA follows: TGTGCCACCAGGGAAGGAGCCGGGGAGCTGTTTTTT. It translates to CATREGAGELFF.